The T cell receptor beta chain described here comes from a study of pediatric ulcerative colitis. The J segment lost 0 bases and the V segment lost 1 base, leaving 8 bases of the junction unmatched. CDR1 is LNHDA and CDR2 is SQIVND in the germline V gene (reference sequence). The CDR3 loop spans 18 amino acids. The assay was immunoSEQ multiplex PCR, and TCRdb's table has in-frame clones only and misses some. The data show roughly 45,000 clones, with under 80% seen just once and roughly 3.4% held by the top ten. During colonoscopy, one to two rectal pinch biopsies were collected. The receptor's source is a girl aged 10-17 years with moderate ulcerative colitis. The sequencing input was gut tissue. The V call is TRBV19, the J call TRBJ2-4, with 8 bases fitting TRBD1. Here the CDR3 DNA reads TGTGCCAGTAGTATAGTTAGGGGACAGGAACTAGCCAAAAACATTCAGTACTTC. Its translation: CASSIVRGQELAKNIQYF.